This T cell receptor (beta chain) was observed in a study of cytomegalovirus exposure and HLA in healthy donors. Study in general: T cells numbering around 180 million yielded around 120 million unique TCR beta sequences in an earlier analysis.

The PCR contained 60 Vbeta and 13 Jbeta primers. Method: immunoSEQ multiplex PCR; TCRdb's copy keeps in-frame clones and lacks some. The sample carries 200,000 or so clones, roughly 80% recorded once. As for this clone: What it binds is unknown.

The CDR3 consists of 14 residues. Germline values: CDR1 SGHRS, CDR2 YFSETQ. V was pared by 4 bases and J by 3 bases, with 5 bases of the junction left unmatched. Study-wide findings and caveats: Later work found most CMV-associated TCR beta chains apparently HLA-restricted. Highly shared variants forming one cluster were likely a sequencing artifact. Reports described diagnosis of cytomegalovirus status by the classifier as highly specific and sensitive.

The chain joins TRBV5-1 to TRBJ2-7, with 9 bases lining up with TRBD1. Sequenced input: PBMCs. The TCR was taken from a young man in good health and CMV-seronegative. The CDR3 DNA reads as TGCGCCAGCAGCAAGCCGGGACAGGGCTACGAGCAGTACTTC. It codes for CASSKPGQGYEQYF.